This is a list of T cell receptor beta chains from one sample in a study of prognosis after radiotherapy for stage I lung cancer. TCRdb fed the multiplex PCR reads into MiXCR, producing one record per CDR3 protein. The sample holds fewer than 25,000 distinct CDR3 sequences, around 40% seen once. The material was PBMCs, obtained before or after stereotactic body radiation therapy (not recorded which). The receptors originated from a donor over 45 with non-small cell lung cancer. Each CDR3 is given without its conserved first and last residue. Size is omitted from some rows. Given values are once, few, many or a class for expanded clones.

clone size: many; V gene: TRBV20-1; CDR3 protein: SARPLAGVTDTQY
clone size: medium-sized; V gene: TRBV6-1; CDR3 protein: ASSPRGGRTLH
clone size: many; V gene: TRBV7-3; CDR3 protein: ASSWDRNTEAF
clone size: many; V gene: TRBV5-1; CDR3 protein: ASRTGELLGTEAF
clone size: once; V gene: TRBV7-3; CDR3 protein: ASSLRAGEQETQY
clone size: .; V gene: TRBV30; CDR3 protein: AWNSQGGNSPLH
clone size: many; V gene: TRBV7-9; CDR3 protein: ASSLSGLNTEAF
clone size: many; V gene: TRBV28; CDR3 protein: ASSRTSGYTDTQY
clone size: many; V gene: TRBV12-3/TRBV12-4; CDR3 protein: ASSMTEITDTQY
clone size: many; V gene: TRBV20-1; CDR3 protein: SARAGEQGYQETQY
clone size: many; V gene: TRBV20-1; CDR3 protein: SARDPARGAQTGEQY
clone size: many; V gene: TRBV3-1; CDR3 protein: ASGTSGAAEETQY
clone size: many; V gene: TRBV3-1; CDR3 protein: ASSLTGEKLF
clone size: many; V gene: TRBV5-1; CDR3 protein: ASRNGQGSYNEQF
clone size: many; V gene: TRBV6-5; CDR3 protein: ASSYVRGRSAF
clone size: .; V gene: TRBV5-1; CDR3 protein: ASSPGHLYSATGELV
clone size: few; V gene: TRBV28; CDR3 protein: ASSQDRANYGYT
clone size: many; V gene: TRBV4-2; CDR3 protein: ASSPTFSGSPVNYEQY
clone size: .; V gene: TRBV2; CDR3 protein: ASSGLVGETQY
clone size: many; V gene: TRBV7-3; CDR3 protein: ASSFTGGNTDTQY
clone size: many; V gene: TRBV4-1; CDR3 protein: ASSLTLGQGRI
clone size: .; V gene: TRBV11-3; CDR3 protein: ASSFAGNTEAF
clone size: many; V gene: TRBV19; CDR3 protein: ASSIPPTLSYNSPLH
clone size: .; V gene: TRBV28; CDR3 protein: ARLNTAQNTEAF
clone size: many; V gene: TRBV6-1; CDR3 protein: ASSPRRNQPQH
clone size: many; V gene: TRBV18; CDR3 protein: ASSPLGGYGYT
clone size: many; V gene: TRBV19; CDR3 protein: ASSFVQGFTEAF
clone size: once; V gene: TRBV6-2/TRBV6-3; CDR3 protein: ASMGWGRLNEQF
clone size: many; V gene: TRBV7-6; CDR3 protein: ASSLGQNYEQY
clone size: medium-sized; V gene: TRBV6-4; CDR3 protein: ASSEEGTDTQY
clone size: .; V gene: TRBV28; CDR3 protein: ASSPGVSRLVEQY